Below are 16 T cell receptor beta chains sequenced from a single sample in a study of molecular identifiers for immune sequencing clone quantification. TCRdb passed the PCR reads through MiXCR, listing each CDR3 protein once. The sample consists of 600,000 to 650,000 distinct CDR3 sequences, 15% to 20% of them appearing once. Material for sequencing was naive CD8+ T cells from blood, with Jurkat cell RNA spiked in. The subset here: FACS-sorted CD8+CD4-CCR7+CD45RA+ naive T cells. All receptors come from a human donor in good health. Some libraries in this study had Jurkat cell RNA spiked in.

A few counts support this clonotype. The rearrangement links TRBV20-1 to TRBJ2-7; no definite D call. V lost 0 bases to trimming and J lost 0 bases, with 9 bases between them. The V gene's germline CDR1 is DFQATT and CDR2 SNEGSKA (reference sequence). The CDR3 covers 14 residues. The CDR3 protein is CSARDLESSYEQYF. As DNA, the CDR3 is TGCAGTGCTAGAGATCTGGAAAGCTCCTACGAGCAGTACTTC.

In this sample, this clonotype turned up many times. The genes are TRBV20-1 and TRBJ2-5; 9 bases map to TRBD2. CDR3 size: 13 residues. CDR1 is DFQATT and CDR2 is SNEGSKA in the germline V gene (reference sequence). J lost 5 bases, V lost 3 bases, and 4 bases had no gene match. DNA for the CDR3: TGCAGTGCTAGGGTTAGCGGGGGTGAGACCCAGTACTTC. Translating it yields CSARVSGGETQYF.

This clonotype has a count of ten or more. V is TRBV30 and J is TRBJ2-7, with D perhaps matching TRBD1 (6 bases). The germline V gene encodes CDR1 GTSNPN and CDR2 SVGIG (reference sequence). This CDR3 has 13 amino acids. V lost 1 base and J lost 6, with 13 bases in between. Written as DNA, the CDR3 is TGTGCCTGGAGTGCGAATACAGGGTCCGAGCAGTACTTC. It codes for CAWSANTGSEQYF.

This clonotype has ten or more counts. CDR3 in amino acids: CASSKGTVDTEAFF. The CDR3 DNA reads as TGTGCCAGCAGCAAAGGGACAGTAGACACTGAAGCTTTCTTT. This sequence joins TRBV7-9 and TRBJ1-1; 7 bases are a match to TRBD1. Germline CDR1 is SEHNR and CDR2 is FQNEAQ (reference sequence). CDR3 length: 14 amino acids. Trimming took 5 bases from V and 3 from J; bases not matched to a gene: 6. Full variable domain (rest looked up from reference TRBV7-9 and TRBJ1-1): DTGVSQNPRHKITKRGQNVTFRCDPISEHNRLYWYRQTLGQGPEFLTYFQNEAQLEKSRLLSDRFSAERPKGSFSTLEIQRTEQGDSAMYLCASSKGTVDTEAFFGQGTRLTVV.

Concerning this clonotype itself: The junction differs from germline at one of its ends, possibly a read error. The chain is built from TRBV11-2 and TRBJ2-2; 9 positions agree with TRBD1. Germline assignment: CDR1 SGHAT and CDR2 FQNNGV. CDR3 length: 15 amino acids. The CDR3 reads CASSNLVQGAGGLFF. The CDR3 DNA reads TGTGCCAGCAGCAACCTCGTACAGGGGGCCGGGGGGCTGTTTTTT.

A word on this clonotype: Compared with germline, one end of the junction differs, possibly owing to a read error. This sequence joins TRBV20-1 and TRBJ2-5, with a possible D match to TRBD2 (5 bases). Germline V gene sequence: CDR1 DFQATT, CDR2 SNEGSKA (reference sequence). The CDR3 is 13 residues long. CDR3 DNA sequence: TGCTGTGCTAGAGAAATCGAAGCGGTGACCCAGTACTTC. It codes for CCAREIEAVTQYF.

This clonotype has ten or more counts. The chain links TRBV27 to TRBJ1-5; perhaps TRBD1 as D (5 bases). V was clipped by 6 bases and J by 4 bases, with 10 bases between them. This CDR3 is 13 amino acids long. Germline-derived CDR1 and CDR2 are MNHEY and SMNVEV (reference sequence). This CDR3 reads CASSQGTNQPQHF. In DNA form, the CDR3 reads TGTGCCAGCAGCCAGGGTACAAATCAGCCCCAGCATTTT.

Notes on this clonotype: A read error is likely, as this CDR3 ends without the conserved phenylalanine or tryptophan. This rearrangement joins TRBV6-5 to TRBJ2-7, with 11 bases aligning to TRBD2. The length of the CDR3 is 15 residues. The germline V gene has CDR1 MNHEY and CDR2 SVGAGI. The junction had 8 bases not matched to a gene; V was cut back by 8 bases and J by 2 bases. The CDR3 DNA reads as TGTGCCAGCTCCTTCTCGACTAGCGGGGCCTACGAGCAGTACCTC. It is translated as CASSFSTSGAYEQYL.

As for this clonotype: This may stem from a read error, because a much larger clone lies one nucleotide away. The CDR3 DNA reads TGTGCCTGGAGTGGAACAGGACAGAGGTCCTACGAGCAGTACTTC. Its protein is CAWSGTGQRSYEQYF. The chain is built from TRBV30 and TRBJ2-7; a weak D match, TRBD1 (6 bases). Germline V gene sequence: CDR1 GTSNPN, CDR2 SVGIG (reference sequence). V gave up 1 base and J gave up 1 base, with 14 bases separating them. This CDR3 spans 15 amino acids. Full variable domain (outside the CDR3, taken from reference TRBV30 and TRBJ2-7): SQTIHQWPATLVQPVGSPLSLECTVEGTSNPNLYWYRQAAGRGLQLLFYSVGIGQISSEVPQNLSASRPQDRQFILSSKKLLLSDSGFYLCAWSGTGQRSYEQYFGPGTRLTVT.

This clonotype appeared many times. J is TRBJ1-4 and V is TRBV7-6; tentative D call: TRBD1 (5 bases). The V and J ends lost 2 bases and 0 bases respectively, with 7 bases between them. This CDR3 region has 15 residues. The germline V gene has CDR1 SGHVS and CDR2 FNYEAQ. CDR3 amino acids: CASSLTGSTNEKLFF. The DNA of the CDR3 is TGTGCCAGCAGCTTAACAGGATCAACTAATGAAAAACTGTTTTTT.

This clonotype was observed a few times. Relative to the germline gene, one junction end is altered; a read error may explain this. The chain uses TRBV7-7 and TRBJ2-3, with D maybe TRBD2 (5 bases). This CDR3 spans 13 amino acids. CDR1 is SSHAT, CDR2 FNYEAQ, per germline (reference sequence). The CDR3 sequence: CASNEELGDTQYF. CDR3 bases: TGTGCTAGCAACGAGGAACTAGGAGATACGCAGTATTTT.

Only a few counts were recorded for this clonotype. The V gene is TRBV7-9, the J gene TRBJ2-7, with 8 nucleotides matching TRBD2. CDR3 length: 14 residues. Per the germline V gene, CDR1 is SEHNR and CDR2 is FQNEAQ (reference sequence). V dropped 10 bases and J dropped 0; count of bases not matched to a gene: 8. The CDR3 spells CATREGVYSYEQYF. CDR3 bases: TGTGCCACCCGGGAGGGGGTCTACTCCTACGAGCAGTACTTC. Complete variable domain (other parts from reference TRBV7-9 and TRBJ2-7): DTGVSQNPRHKITKRGQNVTFRCDPISEHNRLYWYRQTLGQGPEFLTYFQNEAQLEKSRLLSDRFSAERPKGSFSTLEIQRTEQGDSAMYLCATREGVYSYEQYFGPGTRLTVT.

This clonotype was seen only a few times. The V gene is TRBV13, the J gene TRBJ2-5; D is undetermined. The CDR3 has 17 amino acids. The V gene lost 5 bases and the J gene lost 5 bases, with 24 bases spanning the gap. From germline, CDR1 is PRHDT and CDR2 FYEKMQ (reference sequence). The CDR3 DNA reads TGTGCCAGCAGCCCAGCCGGCGGAGACCGTGGTGGCGAGACCCAGTACTTC. It translates to CASSPAGGDRGGETQYF.

In this sample, this clonotype turned up many times. The chain has TRBV29-1 and TRBJ2-1; D is uncertain. CDR3 length equals 11 residues. Germline V gene data show CDR1 as SQVTM and CDR2 as ANQGSEA. Trimming removed 5 bases from V and 7 bases from J, with 9 bases in between. The CDR3 DNA follows: TGCAGCGTTTTCTCTGGGAATGAGCAGTTCTTC. Translated, it gives CSVFSGNEQFF.

For this clonotype: One junction end does not reproduce the germline sequence, and a read error may be involved. The J gene is TRBJ2-2, the V gene TRBV27, with 13 bases that match TRBD2. The CDR3 contains 16 residues. The germline gives CDR1 MNHEY, CDR2 SMNVEV (reference sequence). The CDR3 DNA sequence: TGTGCCAGCACTCGAGGACTAGCGGGAGCTACCGGGGAGCTGCTTTTT. Translated: CASTRGLAGATGELLF.

This clonotype was detected ten times or more. The CDR3 coding sequence is TGCAGGGCGACAGGCTTTAGGTCAGATACGCAGTATTTT. This encodes CRATGFRSDTQYF. This chain joins TRBV20-1 and TRBJ2-3; a weak D match, TRBD1 (6 bases). CDR3 length: 13 residues. Germline lookup yields CDR1 DFQATT and CDR2 SNEGSKA (reference sequence).